This T cell receptor beta chain was obtained from a study of T-cell reconstitution after alpha-beta-depleted transplantation in children. CDR1 is MGHRA and CDR2 is YSYEKL in the germline V gene. This CDR3 is built from 16 residues. V was pared by 4 bases and J by 5 bases, with 18 bases between. The TCRbeta library incorporated unique molecular identifiers. TCRdb reanalysed the PCR reads using MiXCR and keeps one entry per CDR3 protein. The profile shows about 540,000 distinct CDR3 sequences, 15% to 20% of them singletons. The material sequenced was PBMCs from the stem cell graft donor, taken from the stem cell graft. This receptor was identified in a human donor who donated a stem cell graft to a child with acute lymphoblastic leukemia. The chain couples TRBV4-1 to TRBJ1-3; no reliable D call. In nucleotides, the CDR3 is TGCGCCAGCAGCCCTATTGCGGGAAATCAGAGAAACACCATATATTTT. It yields the protein CASSPIAGNQRNTIYF.